Listed below are T cell receptor beta chains from one sample, sequenced in a study of T cell responses to AZD1222 COVID-19 vaccine. Sequencing was performed with immunoSEQ multiplex PCR; in TCRdb, only in-frame clones are kept and a portion is missing. The table lists some 120,000 clones, 85% to 90% of them singletons. The material was peripheral blood, obtained on day 0 of AZD1222 vaccination. Every receptor here comes from an adult in good health. The CDR3 runs from the conserved cysteine through the conserved F or W. The D gene is left open where the match is weak. Clone sizes are given selectively: once, few, many, or a class where the clone is expanded.

v_gene,j_gene,abundance,d_gene,CDR3nt,CDR3aa
TRBV7-2,TRBJ2-7,NA,NA,TGTGCCAGCAGCTTAGTCGGTTCCGAGCAGTACTTC,CASSLVGSEQYF
TRBV5-4,TRBJ1-1,NA,NA,TGTGCCAGCAGCTTGGATGCAGGGGCCACTGAAGCTTTCTTT,CASSLDAGATEAFF
TRBV3-1/TRBV3-2,TRBJ1-1,NA,NA,TGTGCCAGCAGCCTCGGCGAGGCAGCGAACACTGAAGCTTTCTTT,CASSLGEAANTEAFF
TRBV12-5,TRBJ2-7,NA,NA,TGTGCTAGTGGTTCAACCCGGCAGCGCGAGCAGTACTTC,CASGSTRQREQYF
TRBV7-2,TRBJ2-7,NA,NA,TGTGCCAGCAGCTTAGGCTCCTTAGGCTACGAGCAGTACTTC,CASSLGSLGYEQYF
TRBV12-3/TRBV12-4,TRBJ1-2,NA,TRBD1,TGTGCCAGCAGCCTGGGACAGGGAGGAAGTAACACCTTC,CASSLGQGGSNTF
TRBV6-2/TRBV6-3,TRBJ2-7,NA,NA,TGTGCCAGCAGTTACGGGGACGTCCCCCCCTACGAGCAGTACTTC,CASSYGDVPPYEQYF
TRBV28,TRBJ2-2,NA,NA,TGTGCCAGCAGTACCTACACCGGGGAGCTGTTTTTT,CASSTYTGELFF
TRBV9,TRBJ2-3,NA,TRBD2,TGTGCCAGCTCCCCAGCTAGCGGGGGGGTATATACGCAGTATTTT,CASSPASGGVYTQYF
TRBV7-7,TRBJ2-1,NA,TRBD2,TGTGCCAGCAGCTTAGGACCTAGCGGGGGGTACAATGAGCAGTTCTTC,CASSLGPSGGYNEQFF
TRBV18,TRBJ2-1,NA,NA,TGTGCCAGCTCAAGAGACCGACAGAGCTCCTACAATGAGCAGTTCTTC,CASSRDRQSSYNEQFF
TRBV7-3,TRBJ2-3,NA,TRBD2,TGTGCCAGCAGCCCCGGACTAGGAGAAGATACGCAGTATTTT,CASSPGLGEDTQYF
TRBV29-1,TRBJ2-1,NA,TRBD1,TGCAGCGTTGAAGATTGGACAGGGGGGATTGAGCAGTTCTTC,CSVEDWTGGIEQFF
TRBV6-5,TRBJ1-2,few,TRBD1,TGTGCCAGCAGTTACGGGACAGGGGGCACCTATGGCTACACCTTC,CASSYGTGGTYGYTF
TRBV6-5,TRBJ2-7,NA,NA,TGTGCCAGCAGTTACTCGAGGTTAGCGGACGAGCAGTACTTC,CASSYSRLADEQYF
TRBV5-1,TRBJ2-3,NA,TRBD1,TGCGCCAGTTCCGTCAGGGGGACGGGCACAGATACGCAGTATTTT,CASSVRGTGTDTQYF
TRBV18,TRBJ2-1,NA,NA,TGTGCCAGCTCCGTCAGGTTAGGCAATCTTAATGAGCAGTTCTTC,CASSVRLGNLNEQFF
TRBV7-9,TRBJ1-1,NA,NA,TGTGCCAGCAGCTCCCCTGATCGGCGTGGAGCTTTCTTT,CASSSPDRRGAFF
TRBV6-2/TRBV6-3,TRBJ1-1,NA,NA,TGTGCCAGCAGTTCCCCCCTTGTCACTGAAGCTTTCTTT,CASSSPLVTEAFF
TRBV4-1,TRBJ2-5,NA,TRBD1,TGCGCCAGCAGCCAAGGACCTGGGACAGGAAACCAAGAGACCCAGTACTTC,CASSQGPGTGNQETQYF
TRBV6-2/TRBV6-3,TRBJ2-7,NA,NA,TGTGCCAGCAGTCGGACGTCAGGACAAACCTCCTACGAGCAGTACTTC,CASSRTSGQTSYEQYF
TRBV5-6,TRBJ1-6,NA,NA,TGTGCCAGCAGCTTGACGGGCTCCTATAATTCACCCCTCCACTTT,CASSLTGSYNSPLHF
TRBV5-8,TRBJ2-7,NA,NA,TGTGCCAGCAGCCCACGACTCCAGCAGTACTTC,CASSPRLQQYF
TRBV7-3,TRBJ2-1,NA,TRBD2,TGTGCCAGCAGCGCACGACCCGTTAGCGGGGGGGCTTACAATGAGCAGTTCTTC,CASSARPVSGGAYNEQFF
TRBV6-5,TRBJ1-2,NA,NA,TGTGCCAGCAGTTACTCGAGAGGGATTTGGGGCTACACCTTC,CASSYSRGIWGYTF
TRBV3-1/TRBV3-2,TRBJ1-4,NA,NA,TGTGCCAGCAGCCAAGATCCCAGGGTTATTAATGAAAAACTGTTTTTT,CASSQDPRVINEKLFF
TRBV18,TRBJ2-7,NA,NA,TGTGCCAGCTCACCTGGGGTCGGCGCCTCTTACGAGCAGTACTTC,CASSPGVGASYEQYF
TRBV3-1/TRBV3-2,TRBJ1-1,NA,NA,TGTGCCAGCAGCCCCCGGACGGGGAACACTGAAGCTTTCTTT,CASSPRTGNTEAFF
TRBV2,TRBJ2-3,once,NA,TGTGCCAGCAGGACGGGGTACACAGATACGCAGTATTTT,CASRTGYTDTQYF
TRBV2,TRBJ2-3,NA,NA,TGTGCCAGCAGTGAGGTTAGCGGAAGCACAGATACGCAGTATTTT,CASSEVSGSTDTQYF
TRBV7-9,TRBJ1-4,NA,NA,TGTGCCAGCAGCTTAGGCGGGGGAAGTAATGAAAAACTGTTTTTT,CASSLGGGSNEKLFF
TRBV5-1,TRBJ2-5,NA,NA,TGCGCCAGCAGCTTATTGGGGCAAGAGACCCAGTACTTC,CASSLLGQETQYF
TRBV9,TRBJ1-3,NA,TRBD1,TGTGCCAGCAGCGTAGGAACAGGGGGAGGAGGAAACACCATATATTTT,CASSVGTGGGGNTIYF
TRBV5-1,TRBJ1-2,once,NA,TGCGCCAGCAGCTTGGTAGGGACCGGGTATCACACCTTC,CASSLVGTGYHTF
TRBV24-1,TRBJ2-3,NA,NA,TGTGCCACCAGTGATTCCGGCGCCCAGTATTTT,CATSDSGAQYF
TRBV7-9,TRBJ1-4,NA,NA,TGTGCCAGCAGCTTAGTGTCCATTGGGAAGGAAAAACTGTTTTTT,CASSLVSIGKEKLFF
TRBV12-3/TRBV12-4,TRBJ2-7,NA,TRBD2,TGTGCCAGCGCGTTGGCGGGGGACGAGCAGTACTTC,CASALAGDEQYF
TRBV6-1,TRBJ1-3,NA,NA,TGTGCCAGCAGTGAACTCAGCTCTGGAAACACCATATATTTT,CASSELSSGNTIYF
TRBV12-3/TRBV12-4,TRBJ2-3,NA,NA,TGTGCCAGCAGTTTATTCGTGGGGCGCACGTATTTT,CASSLFVGRTYF
TRBV7-3,TRBJ1-1,few,NA,TGTGCCAGCAGCTTCCGTATGAACACTGAAGCTTTCTTT,CASSFRMNTEAFF
TRBV5-5,TRBJ1-5,NA,TRBD1,TGTGCCAGCAGCCACGGGACAGGGGGCCTCAATCAGCCCCAGCATTTT,CASSHGTGGLNQPQHF
TRBV9,TRBJ1-3,once,NA,TGTGCCAGCAGCGTAGCCCCCCCTGGAAACACCATATATTTT,CASSVAPPGNTIYF